The next 14 T cell receptor beta chains were all read from a single sample in a study of CD8+ T cells in alopecia areata. Sequencing used cDNA as its template, made by extracting RNA and reverse transcribing it. Method: immunoSEQ multiplex PCR; TCRdb's copy keeps in-frame clones and lacks some. Altogether under 85,000 clones are present, approximately 45% being singletons, with the ten largest covering 17%. The specimen comprised CD8+ T cells sorted from blood, sampled at week 0. The receptors here all came from a human donor with alopecia areata.

The gene calls are TRBV11-2 and TRBJ2-3, with TRBD2 matching over 10 bases. J was trimmed by 5 bases and V by 2 bases; bases with no gene match: 7. Germline V gene sequence: CDR1 SGHAT, CDR2 FQNNGV. The CDR3 runs 16 residues. CDR3 sequence reads: CASSLIAGGQGDTQYF. The DNA for the CDR3 is TGTGCCAGCAGCTTAATAGCGGGAGGCCAGGGAGATACGCAGTATTTT.

This clone was counted between two and nine times. V is TRBV4-1 and J is TRBJ2-3, with TRBD2 matching over 9 bases. Germline CDR1 and CDR2: MGHRA and YSYEKL. The junction had 15 bases not matched to a gene; V was cut back by 4 bases and J by 1 base. CDR3 length: 19 amino acids. This CDR3 is CASSPASWREGWGTDTQYF. CDR3 sequence (DNA): TGCGCCAGCAGCCCGGCGTCCTGGCGGGAGGGCTGGGGCACAGATACGCAGTATTTT.

The chain uses TRBV5-1 and TRBJ2-7; D is unresolved. The CDR3 contains 16 residues. Germline V gene lookup returns CDR1 SGHRS and CDR2 YFSETQ. V gave up 1 base and J gave up 1 base, with 15 bases separating them. The CDR3 DNA sequence: TGCGCCAGCAGCTTGCTGCCCCTTAAGGGTTCCTACGAGCAGTACTTC. Its protein is CASSLLPLKGSYEQYF.

The gene calls are TRBV30 and TRBJ2-2, with 9 positions matching TRBD2. CDR1 is GTSNPN, CDR2 SVGIG, per germline (reference sequence). V lost 1 base, J lost 6 bases, and 3 bases stayed unmatched. CDR3 length: 14 residues. CDR3 coding DNA: TGTGCCTGGAGTGCCGGGACTAGCCCCGGGGAGCTGTTTTTT. Its protein product is CAWSAGTSPGELFF.

This CDR3 reads CSVWSGGELFF. The CDR3 DNA reads as TGCAGCGTTTGGTCGGGCGGGGAGCTGTTTTTT. V and J are TRBV29-1 and TRBJ2-2, with D unresolved. V lost 5 bases, J lost 7 bases, and 8 bases lay in between. Germline V CDR1 and CDR2: SQVTM, ANQGSEA. The CDR3 is 11 amino acids.

By share, this clone ranks as medium-sized. The chain combines TRBV6-1 with TRBJ2-7, with D possibly being TRBD2 (6 bases). Trimming left V 0 bases short and J 2 bases short, with 11 bases between. This CDR3 has 15 amino acids. Germline CDR1 is MNHNS and CDR2 is SASEGT. The CDR3 bases are TGTGCCAGCAGTGAAGCAGAAGGACTACCCTACGAGCAGTACTTC. This codes for CASSEAEGLPYEQYF.

This clone has more than one count but fewer than ten. The chain links TRBV19 to TRBJ2-1; 9 nucleotides line up with TRBD2. Trimming removed 5 bases from V and 0 bases from J; junction bases left unmatched: 2. The CDR3 is 15 residues long. In germline, CDR1 is LNHDA, CDR2 SQIVND (reference sequence). CDR3 sequence: CASSASGNSYNEQFF. The DNA for the CDR3 is TGTGCCAGTAGTGCTAGCGGGAACTCCTACAATGAGCAGTTCTTC.

The chain uses TRBV28 and TRBJ2-1; D is unresolved. Germline V lookup: CDR1 MDHEN, CDR2 SYDVKM. This CDR3 has 14 residues. V was shortened by 7 bases and J by 3 bases, with 13 bases between the two germline ends. The CDR3 coding sequence is TGTGCCAGCAACCCCGGTGGCGGCTACAATGAGCAGTTCTTC. It specifies CASNPGGGYNEQFF.

This clone was recorded at least ten times. This chain connects TRBV7-8 to TRBJ2-7; possible D gene TRBD1, 7 bases. Trimming removed 5 bases at V and 2 bases at J, with 19 bases between. This CDR3 has 16 amino acids. The V gene's germline CDR1 is SGHVS and CDR2 FQNEAQ. The chain's CDR3 is CASSLGGQPRAYEQYF. DNA of the CDR3: TGTGCCAGCAGCCTCGGGGGACAGCCCCGTGCCTACGAGCAGTACTTC. Full variable domain (outside the CDR3, taken from reference TRBV7-8 and TRBJ2-7): GAGVSQSPRYKVAKRGQDVALRCDPISGHVSLFWYQQALGQGPEFLTYFQNEAQLDKSGLPSDRFFAERPEGSVSTLKIQRTQQEDSAVYLCASSLGGQPRAYEQYFGPGTRLTVT.

V and J are TRBV30 and TRBJ2-1, with D perhaps assigned TRBD1 or TRBD2 (5 bases each). CDR3 length: 15 residues. Trimming took off 0 bases at V and 0 bases at J, with 9 bases between the two ends. From germline, CDR1 is GTSNPN and CDR2 SVGIG (reference sequence). The CDR3 region has the DNA TGTGCCTGGAGTGTGGGGGTAAGCTCCTACAATGAGCAGTTCTTC. Translated, it gives CAWSVGVSSYNEQFF. The full variable domain, rest sourced from reference TRBV30 and TRBJ2-1, is SQTIHQWPATLVQPVGSPLSLECTVEGTSNPNLYWYRQAAGRGLQLLFYSVGIGQISSEVPQNLSASRPQDRQFILSSKKLLLSDSGFYLCAWSVGVSSYNEQFFGPGTRLTVL.

The gene calls are TRBV29-1 and TRBJ2-1; D gene uncertain. CDR3 length equals 12 residues. CDR1 SQVTM and CDR2 ANQGSEA come from the germline V gene. Trimming stripped 4 bases from V and 6 bases from J, with 10 bases between. The CDR3 here is CSVVGLTNEQFF. CDR3 bases: TGCAGCGTTGTTGGGCTGACCAATGAGCAGTTCTTC.

About this clone itself: A far larger clone is one base from this, pointing to a likely read error. This chain joins TRBV9 and TRBJ2-1; 7 positions match TRBD2. Germline CDR1 and CDR2: SGDLS and YYNGEE. This CDR3 spans 16 amino acids. V dropped 4 bases and J dropped 9; count of bases not matched to a gene: 16. CDR3 residues: CASSPPPAGESSEQFF. The CDR3 bases are TGTGCCAGCAGCCCGCCGCCCGCGGGAGAAAGTTCTGAGCAGTTCTTC.

The gene calls are TRBV29-1 and TRBJ2-2, with TRBD1 identical over 9 bases. Germline V gene data show CDR1 as SQVTM and CDR2 as ANQGSEA. This CDR3 is 14 amino acids long. Losses at the gene ends were 7 bases for V and 5 bases for J; bases not matched to a gene: 8. For the CDR3, the DNA is TGCAGCGGAAGTACAGGGGGCTCGACCGGGGAGCTGTTTTTT. Protein product: CSGSTGGSTGELFF.

V gene TRBV11-2 combines with J gene TRBJ2-7; 7 positions agree with TRBD1. V lost 7 bases, J lost 2 bases, and 5 bases stayed unmatched. The CDR3 is 13 amino acids. CDR1 is SGHAT, CDR2 FQNNGV, per germline. The CDR3 spells CASTYRGTYEQYF. Written as DNA, the CDR3 is TGTGCCAGCACTTACAGGGGAACCTACGAGCAGTACTTC.